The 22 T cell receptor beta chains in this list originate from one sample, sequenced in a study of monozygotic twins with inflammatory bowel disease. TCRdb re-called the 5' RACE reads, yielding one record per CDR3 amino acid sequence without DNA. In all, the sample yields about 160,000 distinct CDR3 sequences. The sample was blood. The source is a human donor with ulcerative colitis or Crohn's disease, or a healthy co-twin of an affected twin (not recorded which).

The CDR3 loop is CASSPDRGKSGNTIYF. The rearrangement uses TRBV11-2 and TRBJ1-3; the TRBD1 assignment by TCRdb is unverifiable without DNA. The germline gives CDR1 SGHAT, CDR2 FQNNGV. This CDR3 has 16 amino acids.

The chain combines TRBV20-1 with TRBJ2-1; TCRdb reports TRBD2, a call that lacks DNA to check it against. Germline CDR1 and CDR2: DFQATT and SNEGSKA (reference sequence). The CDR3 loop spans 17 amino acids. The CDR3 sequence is CSAIALAGVDQSNEQFF.

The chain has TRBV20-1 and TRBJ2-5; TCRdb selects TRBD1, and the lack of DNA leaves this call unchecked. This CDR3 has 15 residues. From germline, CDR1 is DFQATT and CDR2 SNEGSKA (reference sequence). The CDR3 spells CSARDTRGWDETQYF.

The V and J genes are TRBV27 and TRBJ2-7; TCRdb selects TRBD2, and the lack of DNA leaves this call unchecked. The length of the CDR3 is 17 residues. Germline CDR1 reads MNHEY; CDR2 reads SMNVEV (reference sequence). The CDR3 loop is CASSLRGTAGGTYEQYF.

CDR3 sequence: CASSQVTGGSGANVLTF. The J gene is TRBJ2-6, the V gene TRBV4-3; TCRdb's D call of TRBD1 is untestable without DNA. There are 17 residues in the CDR3. Germline CDR1 and CDR2: LGHNA and YSLEER.

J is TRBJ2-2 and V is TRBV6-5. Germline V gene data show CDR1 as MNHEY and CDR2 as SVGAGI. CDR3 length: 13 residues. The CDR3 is CASSFVLAGELFF.

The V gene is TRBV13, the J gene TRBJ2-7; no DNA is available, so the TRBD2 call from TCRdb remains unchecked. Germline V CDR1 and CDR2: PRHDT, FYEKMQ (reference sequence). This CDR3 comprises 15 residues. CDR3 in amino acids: CASSLSGSYSYEQYF. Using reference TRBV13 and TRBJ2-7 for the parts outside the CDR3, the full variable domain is AAGVIQSPRHLIKEKRETATLKCYPIPRHDTVYWYQQGPGQDPQFLISFYEKMQSDKGSIPDRFSAQQFSDYHSELNMSSLELGDSALYFCASSLSGSYSYEQYFGPGTRLTVT.

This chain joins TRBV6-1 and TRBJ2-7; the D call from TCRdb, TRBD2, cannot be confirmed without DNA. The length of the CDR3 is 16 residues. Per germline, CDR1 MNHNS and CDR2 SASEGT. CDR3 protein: CASSPGLGGTHYEQYF.

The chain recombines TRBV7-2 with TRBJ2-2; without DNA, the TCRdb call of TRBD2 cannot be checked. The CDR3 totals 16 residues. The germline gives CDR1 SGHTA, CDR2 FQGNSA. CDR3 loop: CASSVQLAGNTGELFF.

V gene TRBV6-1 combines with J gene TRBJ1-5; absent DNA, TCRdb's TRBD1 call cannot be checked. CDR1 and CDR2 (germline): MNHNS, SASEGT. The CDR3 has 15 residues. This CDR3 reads CASSPLRTGNQPQHF.

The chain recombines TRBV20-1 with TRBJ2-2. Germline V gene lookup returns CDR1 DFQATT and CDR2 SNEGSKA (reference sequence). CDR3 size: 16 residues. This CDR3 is CSARDSSGMNTGELFF.

The CDR3 here is CSAPPIRQPNTEAFF. The chain employs TRBV20-1 and TRBJ1-1; TCRdb reports TRBD1, a call that lacks DNA to check it against. The germline V gene has CDR1 DFQATT and CDR2 SNEGSKA (reference sequence). The CDR3 has 15 residues.

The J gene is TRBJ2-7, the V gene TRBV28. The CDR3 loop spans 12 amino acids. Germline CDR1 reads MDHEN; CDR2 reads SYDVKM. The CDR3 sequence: CASSLQRYEQYF.

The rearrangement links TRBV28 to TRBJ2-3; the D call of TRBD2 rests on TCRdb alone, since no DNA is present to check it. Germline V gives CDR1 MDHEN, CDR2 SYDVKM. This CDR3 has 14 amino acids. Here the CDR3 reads CVSSSAGAKDTQYF.

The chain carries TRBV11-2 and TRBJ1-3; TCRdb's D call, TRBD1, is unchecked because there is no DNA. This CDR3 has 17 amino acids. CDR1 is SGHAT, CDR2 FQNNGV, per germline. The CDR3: CASSLRVDHISGNTIYF.

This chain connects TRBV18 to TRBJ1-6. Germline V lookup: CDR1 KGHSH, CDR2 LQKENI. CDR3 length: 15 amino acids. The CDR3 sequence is CASSPTDSNNSPLHF.

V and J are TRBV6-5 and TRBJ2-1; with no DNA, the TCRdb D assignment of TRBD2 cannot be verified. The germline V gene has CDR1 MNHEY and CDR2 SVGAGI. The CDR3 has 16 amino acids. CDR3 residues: CASSYLLAGGPDEQFF.

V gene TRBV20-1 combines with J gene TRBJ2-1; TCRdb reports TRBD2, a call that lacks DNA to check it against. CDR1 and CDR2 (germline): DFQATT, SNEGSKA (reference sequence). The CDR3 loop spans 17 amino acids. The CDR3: CSARDGSGVNPNNEQFF.

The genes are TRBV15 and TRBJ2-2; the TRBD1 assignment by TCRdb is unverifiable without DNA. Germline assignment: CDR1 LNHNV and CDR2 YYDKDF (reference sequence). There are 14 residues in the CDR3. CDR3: CATSTRGRTGELFF.

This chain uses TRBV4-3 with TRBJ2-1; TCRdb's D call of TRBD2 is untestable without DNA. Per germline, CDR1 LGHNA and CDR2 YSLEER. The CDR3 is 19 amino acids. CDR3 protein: CASSQLIGRGGSSYNEQFF.

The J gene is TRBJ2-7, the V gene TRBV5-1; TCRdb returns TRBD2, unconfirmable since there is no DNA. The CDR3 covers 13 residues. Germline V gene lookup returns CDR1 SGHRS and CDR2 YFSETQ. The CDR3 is CASSLPSDSEQYF.

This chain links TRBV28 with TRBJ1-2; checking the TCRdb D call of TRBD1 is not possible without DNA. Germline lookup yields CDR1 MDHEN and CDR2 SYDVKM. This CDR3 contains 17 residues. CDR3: CASSFDDGTGPLEGYTF.